This T cell receptor (beta chain) was found in a study of T cells in Graves' hyperthyroidism and ophthalmopathy. This clonotype was observed at least ten times. The target antigen is unknown. CDR3 length equals 15 residues. J lost 4 bases, V lost 3 bases, and 7 bases had no gene match. CDR1 and CDR2 from the germline V gene are GTSNPN and SVGIG (reference sequence). Newly diagnosed hyperthyroidism patients aged 18 to 65 years had disease lasting under 2 months. Exclusion of patients followed from uncontrolled infection, other autoimmune disease, pregnancy or lactation. Isolation of PBMCs was performed on approximately 10 ml fresh peripheral blood. Regions amplified from RNA transcripts were the TCR beta CDR3 regions. Primed by the HTBI set, a first-round RT-PCR was run on the TCR CDR3. TCRdb ran MiXCR on the multiplex PCR reads and lists one entry per CDR3 protein. The table lists fewer than 900,000 distinct CDR3 sequences, around 20% of them singletons, with over 15% in the top ten.

General study points: Patients with ophthalmopathy were separated from those with stable hyperthyroidism by a 13 V-J model.

Sequencing was carried out using blood. This rearrangement joins TRBV30 to TRBJ2-4; 9 bases are shared with TRBD1. This clonotype was obtained from a woman aged 45 to 65 with Graves' hyperthyroidism that later progressed to Graves' ophthalmopathy. The CDR3: CAWRRFGQGKNIQYF. The CDR3 DNA is TGTGCCTGGAGGCGATTCGGACAGGGGAAAAACATTCAGTACTTC.